This T cell receptor (beta chain) was recorded in a study of blood T cell repertoires in COVID-19. Repertoires were generated with immunoSEQ multiplex PCR, while TCRdb's copy carries only in-frame clones and drops some. The sample records around 250,000 clones, more than 85% being singletons. Deletions cut 5 bases from V and 0 bases from J, with 11 bases between. Germline V gene data show CDR1 as LNHDA and CDR2 as SQIVND (reference sequence). The CDR3 covers 15 residues. Material: PBMCs or T cells enriched from blood (not recorded which). This TCR derives from a man between 40 and 49 years old who had been exposed to COVID-19. The chain is built from TRBV19 and TRBJ1-5, with D uncertain. The CDR3 nucleotides read TGTGCCAGTAGTCCGCTCGGTTATAGCAATCAGCCCCAGCATTTT. This codes for CASSPLGYSNQPQHF. The whole variable domain, remainder taken from reference TRBV19 and TRBJ1-5, is DGGITQSPKYLFRKEGQNVTLSCEQNLNHDAMYWYRQDPGQGLRLIYYSQIVNDFQKGDIAEGYSVSREKKESFPLTVTSAQKNPTAFYLCASSPLGYSNQPQHFGDGTRLSIL.